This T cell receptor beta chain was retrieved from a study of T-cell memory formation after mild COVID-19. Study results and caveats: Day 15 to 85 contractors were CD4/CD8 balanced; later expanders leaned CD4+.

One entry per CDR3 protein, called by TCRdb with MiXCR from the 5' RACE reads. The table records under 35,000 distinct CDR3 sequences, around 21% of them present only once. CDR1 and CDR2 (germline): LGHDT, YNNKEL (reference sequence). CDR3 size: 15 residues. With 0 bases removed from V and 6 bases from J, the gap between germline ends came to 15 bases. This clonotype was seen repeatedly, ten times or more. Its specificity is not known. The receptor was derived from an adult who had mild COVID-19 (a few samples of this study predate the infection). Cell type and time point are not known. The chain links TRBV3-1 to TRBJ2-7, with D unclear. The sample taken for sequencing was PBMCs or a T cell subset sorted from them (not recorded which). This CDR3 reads CASSQDLGGRAEQYF. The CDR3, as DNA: TGTGCCAGCAGCCAAGATCTCGGTGGTCGGGCCGAGCAGTACTTC.